Sequencing of this T cell receptor (beta chain) was carried out in a study of T cells after somatic rescue of genetic block. This CDR3 has 12 residues. The V and J ends lost 7 bases and 6 bases, in that order; junction bases with no gene match: 5. Germline lookup yields CDR1 SNHLY and CDR2 FYNNEI. Some clones are missing from TCRdb's copy, which holds only in-frame ones; the method was immunoSEQ multiplex PCR. The sample records 9,500 to 14,000 clones, around four fifths being singletons. Source material: peripheral blood mononuclear cells (PBMCs). The sequence was collected from a boy under 18. This chain uses TRBV2 with TRBJ2-7; 8 bases are a match to TRBD1. The CDR3 loop is CASTRTGSEQYF. Here the CDR3 DNA reads TGTGCCAGCACCCGGACAGGGTCCGAGCAGTACTTC.